This T cell receptor (beta chain) was found in a study of a mutant IDH1 vaccine in newly diagnosed glioma. At the level of the study: Commencement of vaccination occurred 4-6 weeks following radiotherapy alone, or concurrently with temozolomide cycles.

The repertoire was sequenced with immunoSEQ multiplex PCR; TCRdb's copy has only in-frame clones and lacks some. Of more than 60,000 clones listed, roughly four fifths are singletons. This clone was counted a few times. Antigen: not known. Germline V gene data show CDR1 as SGHTA and CDR2 as FQGNSA. The CDR3 runs to 15 residues. The trim removed 7 bases at V and 4 bases at J, leaving 7 bases unmatched. The time point was: week 35, safety follow-up. The content of each vaccine dose was 300 ug of mutant IDH1 20-mer peptide, and topical imiquimod accompanied it. Each of the donors came in with new WHO grade 3 or 4 astrocytomas that were IDH1-mutant and ATRX-lost.

The receptor was derived from a man in his fifties with glioma. The input for sequencing was PBMCs, taken from a glioma patient whose treatment included an IDH1 peptide vaccine. The rearrangement links TRBV7-2 to TRBJ2-3; TRBD2 matches at 11 bases. As DNA, the CDR3 is TGTGCCAGCACCGTAGCGGGGGGGAGGTCAGATACGCAGTATTTT. Protein: CASTVAGGRSDTQYF.